Presented here are 11 T cell receptor beta chains from one specimen sequenced in a study of PD-1 blockade in classical Hodgkin lymphoma. Time point here: cycle 4 day 1 (C4D1), after more than 5 weeks of nivolumab. Every patient relapsed after autologous stem cell transplantation, and brentuximab vedotin exposure varied. Magnetic negative selection served to purify CD4+ T cells out of PBMCs that had been thawed. TCRdb's copy holds only in-frame clones and misses some; the assay was immunoSEQ multiplex PCR. The table lists 4,000 to 5,000 clones, around 80% of them singletons. The sequencing used CD4+ T cells from blood, collected before the fourth cycle of nivolumab. The receptors were sampled from a human donor with classical Hodgkin lymphoma.

The genes are TRBV27 and TRBJ2-2; the match to TRBD1 covers 7 bases. CDR1 and CDR2 from the germline V gene are MNHEY and SMNVEV (reference sequence). This CDR3 spans 15 amino acids. After removal of 3 bases from V and 5 bases from J, the junction contained 6 bases not matched to a gene. The CDR3 DNA follows: TGTGCCAGCAGTTTTGGGGACAGATGGACCGGGGAGCTGTTTTTT. Its translation is CASSFGDRWTGELFF.

The chain combines TRBV6-1 with TRBJ1-4, with D possibly TRBD1 on 5 matching bases. The length of the CDR3 is 15 residues. CDR1 is MNHNS and CDR2 is SASEGT in the germline V gene. Trimming removed 4 bases at V and 5 bases at J, with 14 bases between. This CDR3 reads CASSGGFRANEKLFF. CDR3 coding DNA: TGTGCCAGCAGTGGAGGGTTCAGGGCGAATGAAAAACTGTTTTTT.

Only one count was recorded for this clone. The J gene is TRBJ1-2, the V gene TRBV28; D is uncertain. The germline V and J ends were trimmed by 2 bases and 8 bases, with 6 bases remaining between them. The CDR3 is 11 residues long. Germline values: CDR1 MDHEN, CDR2 SYDVKM. The CDR3 DNA follows: TGTGCCAGCAGTTTACAGCGAGGCTACACCTTC. Translated, it gives CASSLQRGYTF.

The chain combines TRBV4-1 with TRBJ1-6; 8 bases align to TRBD1. Germline CDR1 and CDR2: MGHRA and YSYEKL. There are 19 residues in the CDR3. J gave up 7 bases and V 0 bases, and 14 bases lay outside the gene matches. CDR3 amino acids: CASSQEPLQGALSNSPLHF. DNA for the CDR3: TGCGCCAGCAGCCAAGAGCCCCTCCAGGGGGCGCTTAGCAATTCACCCCTCCACTTT.

V and J are TRBV4-2 and TRBJ1-6; D remains ambiguous. The germline V and J ends were trimmed by 0 bases and 7 bases, with 10 bases remaining between them. The germline V gene has CDR1 LGHNA and CDR2 YNFKEQ. This CDR3 spans 15 amino acids. Written as DNA, the CDR3 is TGTGCCAGCAGCCAAGATGGTCAGTTAAATTCACCCCTCCACTTT. Amino acid sequence: CASSQDGQLNSPLHF.

This clone was seen a few times. V usage is TRBV7-3 and J usage is TRBJ2-7; maybe TRBD1 (6 bases). The CDR3 is 15 residues long. Trimming left V 5 bases short and J 6 bases short, with 20 bases between. Germline loops: CDR1 SGHTA, CDR2 FQGTGA. CDR3 nucleotide sequence: TGTGCCAGCAGCCCCATACCGACAGGAAGGGGCGAGCAGTACTTC. It yields the protein CASSPIPTGRGEQYF.

The chain joins TRBV4-2 to TRBJ2-3; 7 bases match TRBD2. Germline V gene lookup returns CDR1 LGHNA and CDR2 YNFKEQ. V dropped 1 base and J dropped 0; count of bases not matched to a gene: 7. The CDR3 contains 17 residues. The CDR3 loop reads CASSQGVAGDSTDTQYF. The DNA of the CDR3 is TGTGCCAGCAGCCAAGGTGTTGCGGGGGATAGCACAGATACGCAGTATTTT.

This chain connects TRBV6-5 to TRBJ2-1; either TRBD1 or TRBD2 may supply D (5 bases each). This CDR3 is built from 12 residues. CDR1 is MNHEY and CDR2 is SVGAGI in the germline V gene. Trimming took 4 bases from V and 12 from J, leaving 13 bases between them. Here the CDR3 reads CASSSQVGGQFF. DNA for the CDR3: TGTGCCAGCAGTTCACAGGTCGGAGGGCAGTTCTTC.

The chain uses TRBV11-2 and TRBJ1-1; D gene unclear. The CDR3 is 15 amino acids. CDR1 is SGHAT and CDR2 is FQNNGV in the germline V gene. Trimming pared 4 bases from V and 3 bases from J, leaving 15 bases between. The DNA for the CDR3 is TGTGCCAGCAGCTCCCGCCCCGGGAGCGACACTGAAGCTTTCTTT. This sequence encodes CASSSRPGSDTEAFF.

This chain connects TRBV7-9 to TRBJ1-1; 10 bases fit TRBD1. V lost 7 bases, J lost 2 bases, and 10 bases stayed unmatched. Per germline, CDR1 SEHNR and CDR2 FQNEAQ (reference sequence). The length of the CDR3 is 16 residues. The CDR3 here is CASIMGTGVRNTEAFF. The CDR3 coding sequence is TGTGCCAGCATCATGGGGACAGGGGTTAGAAACACTGAAGCTTTCTTT. Supplemented by reference TRBV7-9 and TRBJ1-1, the full variable domain reads DTGVSQNPRHKITKRGQNVTFRCDPISEHNRLYWYRQTLGQGPEFLTYFQNEAQLEKSRLLSDRFSAERPKGSFSTLEIQRTEQGDSAMYLCASIMGTGVRNTEAFFGQGTRLTVV.

The chain combines TRBV9 with TRBJ1-6; possible D gene TRBD1, 5 bases. Per germline, CDR1 SGDLS and CDR2 YYNGEE. V dropped 1 base and J dropped 7 bases, with 18 bases sitting between them. This CDR3 is built from 17 residues. The CDR3 nucleotides are TGTGCCAGCAGCGTAAGGCCCCTGGGGCAGGGAAATTCACCCCTCCACTTT. It yields the protein CASSVRPLGQGNSPLHF.